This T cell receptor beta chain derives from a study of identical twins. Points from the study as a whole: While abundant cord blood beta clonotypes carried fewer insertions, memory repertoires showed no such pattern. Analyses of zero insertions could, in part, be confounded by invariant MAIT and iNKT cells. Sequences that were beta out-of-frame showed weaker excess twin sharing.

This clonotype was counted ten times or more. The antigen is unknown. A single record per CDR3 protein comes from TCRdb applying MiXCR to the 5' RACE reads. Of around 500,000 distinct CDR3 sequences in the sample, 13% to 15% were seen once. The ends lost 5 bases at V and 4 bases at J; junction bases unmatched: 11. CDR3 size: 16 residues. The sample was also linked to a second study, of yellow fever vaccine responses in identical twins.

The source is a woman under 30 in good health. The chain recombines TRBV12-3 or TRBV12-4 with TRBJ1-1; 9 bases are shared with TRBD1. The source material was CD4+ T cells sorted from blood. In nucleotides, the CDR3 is TGTGCCAGCAGTCGACGACAGGGGGTAGGGTTCACTGAAGCTTTCTTT. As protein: CASSRRQGVGFTEAFF.